This entry features one TCR beta chain sequence. Antigen: not known. These data come from a study of cytomegalovirus exposure and HLA in healthy donors. Study conclusions and caveats: Researchers counted roughly 150 TCR beta chains as cytomegalovirus-associated.

Trimming took off 3 bases at V and 1 base at J, with 9 bases between the two ends. CDR3 length equals 14 residues. Per the germline V gene, CDR1 is SGHTA and CDR2 is FQGNSA. TCRdb's table, derived via immunoSEQ multiplex PCR, lists solely in-frame clones and lacks some. The table records 120,000 or so clones, more than 75% of them present only once. From the roughly 110-subject validation cohort, which was separate from the roughly 700-subject first cohort, the donors were drawn. The chain is built from TRBV7-2 and TRBJ1-1; D is possibly TRBD1 (6 bases). The sample comprised PBMCs. The TCR was taken from a young man in good health and CMV-seronegative. CDR3 DNA sequence: TGTGCCAGCAGCTTGGACAGAGCGAACACTGAAGCTTTCTTT. Translated: CASSLDRANTEAFF. The variable domain in full, completed from reference TRBV7-2 and TRBJ1-1, reads GAGVSQSPSNKVTEKGKDVELRCDPISGHTALYWYRQSLGQGLEFLIYFQGNSAPDKSGLPSDRFSAERTGGSVSTLTIQRTQQEDSAVYLCASSLDRANTEAFFGQGTRLTVV.